The clone carrying this TCR beta chain showed up many times. This specimen comes from a study of regulatory T cells in long-lasting Graves disease. For TCR beta, libraries came from iRepertoire HTBI primers and Arm-PCR of CDR3 regions. TCRdb re-called the multiplex PCR reads through MiXCR, storing one row per CDR3 protein. The sample yields some 500,000 distinct CDR3 sequences, roughly 13% seen once. Documented time point: newly diagnosed GD, antithyroid drugs for less than 3 months. The TCR library was prepared using RNA isolated from PBMCs. The CDR3 is 15 amino acids. CDR1 is SEHNR and CDR2 is FQNEAQ in the germline V gene (reference sequence). V gave up 3 bases and J gave up 4 bases; unmatched junction bases: 6. A further study also used this sample, focusing on T cells in Graves' hyperthyroidism and ophthalmopathy.

The rearrangement uses TRBV7-9 and TRBJ2-3; 8 nucleotides line up with TRBD2. The source was peripheral blood mononuclear cells (PBMCs), collected at new diagnosis, from a patient treated with antithyroid drugs. The clonotype comes from a man aged 30-40 years with Graves disease. CDR3 residues: CASSFVSGTSDTQYF. In DNA, the CDR3 is TGTGCCAGCAGCTTCGTTAGCGGGACCTCAGATACGCAGTATTTT.